This T cell receptor beta chain was obtained from a study of blood T cell repertoires in COVID-19. Study-wide context: Spain, Italy and the United States supplied samples that represented acute and convalescent COVID-19. PBMCs, B-cell-depleted T cells, or T cells provided the cDNA or gDNA that made up the material.

How the authors handled the data: Reference gene primers were amplified, and this amplification served to estimate nucleated cell counts. Clones were sequenced by immunoSEQ multiplex PCR, and TCRdb holds only the in-frame ones, with some missing. D and trimming were read from the DNA, whereas the V and J calls and clone size are those reported in that table. The sample has some 280,000 clones, 86% seen once. This CDR3 is built from 16 residues. The V end lost 4 bases, the J end lost 0 bases, and 16 bases lay between the germline ends. The germline V gene has CDR1 KGHSH and CDR2 LQKENI. The sequencing input was peripheral blood. V and J are TRBV18 and TRBJ2-7; possible D gene TRBD1, 6 bases. The clonotype was recovered from a woman aged 30 to 39 with active or convalescent COVID-19. The CDR3, as DNA: TGTGCCAGCTCACTCAACGCCCCAGGGGCCTCCTACGAGCAGTACTTC. This encodes CASSLNAPGASYEQYF.